This T cell receptor (beta chain) was observed in a study of blood T cell repertoires in COVID-19. There are 14 residues in the CDR3. V lost 5 bases and J 0 bases, leaving 10 bases between the germline ends. The V gene's germline CDR1 is SGHNT and CDR2 YENEEA. Measured with immunoSEQ multiplex PCR; TCRdb has only the in-frame clones, and not every one. The sample lists more than 85,000 clones, roughly four fifths seen once, with about 24% in the top ten. The origin of this receptor is a human donor in a cohort sampled during active COVID-19. The chain couples TRBV11-3 to TRBJ1-1; tentatively, D is TRBD1 (6 bases). Sequenced material: peripheral blood. The CDR3 sequence: CASSEDSLNTEAFF. The DNA for the CDR3 is TGTGCCAGCAGCGAGGACAGCCTGAACACTGAAGCTTTCTTT.